Sequencing of this T cell receptor beta chain was carried out in a study of blood T cell repertoires in COVID-19. Turning to the study itself: Donors in the United States, Italy and Spain gave samples during acute or convalescent COVID-19. In each case, the material was cDNA or gDNA derived from T cells, B-cell-depleted T cells, or PBMCs.

Residents of about two dozen US areas, aged about 18 to 95 years, made up the participants. Authors' data handling: Reference gene primer amplification yielded estimated nucleated cell counts. TCRdb's copy holds only in-frame clones and misses some; the assay was immunoSEQ multiplex PCR. V and J calls and clone size come straight from that table; D and trimming were deduced from the DNA. The table lists hundreds of thousands of clones, roughly 80% of them singletons. Material for sequencing was PBMCs or T cells enriched from blood (not recorded which). This receptor was identified in a man younger than 45 with acute COVID-19.

DNA for the CDR3: TGTGCCAGCAGTCCCCAAGGACAGGGGGCAGGGAGTCGGACTGAAGCTTTCTTT. This translates into CASSPQGQGAGSRTEAFF. The J gene is TRBJ1-1, the V gene TRBV6-6, with 11 bases that match TRBD1. V lost 5 bases, J lost 5 bases, and 16 bases stayed unmatched. Germline CDR1 reads MNHNY; CDR2 reads SVGAGI (reference sequence). CDR3 length: 18 residues.